Included here is one T cell receptor beta chain sequence, with context. Its specificity is unknown. The data belong to a study of CD8+CD57+ T cells in acquired aplastic anemia. The overall study: On average, sorted CD4+ and CD8+ cells gave roughly 3 ug of DNA. The study's findings and limits: The number of CD8+ CDR3 sequences shared by patients and controls was 25 to 35.

This CDR3 comprises 14 residues. The germline V gene has CDR1 SQVTM and CDR2 ANQGSEA. Trimming removed 1 base from V and 2 bases from J, with 10 bases in between. According to the study, genomic DNA was the template for TCR beta VDJ and CDR3 profiling. TCRdb redid the calling of the reads with MiXCR, one entry per CDR3 protein. This sample carries around 180,000 distinct CDR3 sequences, 64% of them seen once, and the ten largest clones take 40% to 55%. The specimen was sorted CD4+, CD8+, or CD8+CD57+ T cells (not recorded which) from PBMCs. V is TRBV29-1 and J is TRBJ2-3; D possibly uses TRBD1 or TRBD2 (5 bases each). The sequence came from a human donor with severe aplastic anemia or a healthy control (not recorded which). In DNA form, the CDR3 reads TGCAGCGTTGAAGGGGGGACCCACACAGATACGCAGTATTTT. It encodes CSVEGGTHTDTQYF.